This T cell receptor beta chain stems from a study of regulatory T cells in long-lasting Graves disease. Study overall: Graves' patients diagnosed newly had used antithyroid drugs under 3 months. Regarding the study as a whole: Reduced TCR diversity was observed in persistent Graves' patients versus newly diagnosed patients.

As to time point: newly diagnosed GD, antithyroid drugs for less than 3 months. Making the TCR library involved RNA that had been extracted from PBMCs. The guidelines of the American Thyroid Association were the basis for diagnosing Graves' disease. The patients were drawn from one endocrinology department in Xi'an, China. CDR1 and CDR2 from the germline V gene are MNHEY and SMNVEV (reference sequence). The CDR3 runs 18 residues. Trimming took off 8 bases at V and 1 base at J, with 25 bases between the two ends. This clonotype occurred many times. Its antigen is unidentified. Combining iRepertoire HTBI primers with Arm-PCR of CDR3 regions, the authors built TCR beta libraries. TCRdb reprocessed the multiplex PCR reads via MiXCR and lists one record per CDR3 protein. The table shows approximately 310,000 distinct CDR3 sequences, with 15% to 20% occurring only once.

The sequence derives from a female donor with Graves disease. The starting material was peripheral blood mononuclear cells (PBMCs), obtained at new diagnosis, from a patient treated with antithyroid drugs. This rearrangement joins TRBV27 to TRBJ2-3; D might be TRBD2 (6 bases). The DNA for the CDR3 is TGTGCCAGCGGAGCCCTTTGGGGGGACGGGGGTGGCACAGATACGCAGTATTTT. It is translated as CASGALWGDGGGTDTQYF.